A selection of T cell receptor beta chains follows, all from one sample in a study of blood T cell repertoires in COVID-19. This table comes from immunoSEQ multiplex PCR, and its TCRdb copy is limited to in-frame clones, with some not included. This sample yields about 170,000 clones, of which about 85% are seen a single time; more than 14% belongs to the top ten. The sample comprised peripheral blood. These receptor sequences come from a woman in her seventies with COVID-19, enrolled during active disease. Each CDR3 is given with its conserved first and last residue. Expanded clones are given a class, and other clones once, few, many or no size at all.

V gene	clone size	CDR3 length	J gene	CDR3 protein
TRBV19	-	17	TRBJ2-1	CASSIRPLAGSYNEQFF
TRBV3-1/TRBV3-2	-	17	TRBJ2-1	CASIRGSSTSGYNEQFF
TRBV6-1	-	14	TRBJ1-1	CASSELREDTEAFF
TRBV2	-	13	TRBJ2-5	CASRDRGLKTQYF
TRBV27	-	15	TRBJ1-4	CASSLSPGGREKLFF
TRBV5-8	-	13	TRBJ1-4	CASSPAGEEKLFF
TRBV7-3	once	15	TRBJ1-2	CASSPQSATLEGYTF
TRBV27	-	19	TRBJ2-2	CASSPGLAGTLANTGELFF
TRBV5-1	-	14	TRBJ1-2	CASSLVQGEHGYTF
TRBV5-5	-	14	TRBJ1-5	CASSLATGFQPQHF
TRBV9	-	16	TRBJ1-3	CASSGQGVSSGNTIYF
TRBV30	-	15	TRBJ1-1	CAWTHPGTVYTEAFF
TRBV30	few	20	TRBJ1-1	CAWSAWDRGLRIDVNTEAFF
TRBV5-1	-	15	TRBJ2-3	CASGGTSGSTDTQYF
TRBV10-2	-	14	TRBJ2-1	CASSVGGAHNEQFF
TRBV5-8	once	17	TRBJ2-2	CASSLGGTVSGPGELFF
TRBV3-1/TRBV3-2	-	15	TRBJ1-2	CASSQDQIGVGGYTF
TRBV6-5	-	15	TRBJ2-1	CATRRGSQSYNEQFF
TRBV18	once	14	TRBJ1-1	CASSLAAPNTEAFF
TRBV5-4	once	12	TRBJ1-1	CASSLAQTEAFF
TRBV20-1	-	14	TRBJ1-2	CSASTAGFVYGYTF
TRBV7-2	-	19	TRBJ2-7	CASSSLSLARDLGGYEQYF
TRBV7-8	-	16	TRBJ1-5	CASSLVGTGGNQPQHF
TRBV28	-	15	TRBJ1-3	CASSLNDFSGNTIYF
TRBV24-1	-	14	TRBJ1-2	CATSDGTTNYGYTF
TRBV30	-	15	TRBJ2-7	CAWSAQGAISGEQYF
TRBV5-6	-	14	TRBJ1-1	CASRDGQVNTEAFF
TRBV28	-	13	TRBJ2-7	CAGGSPKVYEQYF
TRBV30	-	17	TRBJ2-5	CAWSFGLAGGNWKTQYF
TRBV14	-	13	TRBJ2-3	CASSPGLADTQYF
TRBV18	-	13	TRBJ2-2	CASSTGDGGELFF
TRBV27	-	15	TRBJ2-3	CASSPKRGYTDTQYF
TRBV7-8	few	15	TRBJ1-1	CASSYTDRGAAEAFF
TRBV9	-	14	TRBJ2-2	CASSGPGFTGELFF
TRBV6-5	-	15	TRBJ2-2	CASTQAASNTGELFF